The rows below give T cell receptor beta chains drawn from one sample of a study of shared clonotypes between healthy human individuals. Generated by immunoSEQ multiplex PCR, the TCRdb table keeps only in-frame clones and is missing some. The profile shows hundreds of thousands of clones, approximately 80% of them singletons. Sequencing was performed on PBMCs. The source of these receptors is a woman aged 40-49 years in good health. Some clones in this sample may be carry-over from other donors' samples. The CDR3 runs from the conserved cysteine through the conserved F or W. D genes are given only for firm matches.

J	V	D	DNA	CDR3
TRBJ2-2	TRBV30	NA	TGTGCCTGGAGTACTGGGGTCGTCACCGGGGAGCTGTTTTTT	CAWSTGVVTGELFF
TRBJ2-3	TRBV28	NA	TGTGCCAGCAGCCCCGGACTAGTCGGGGGCGCAGATACGCAGTATTTT	CASSPGLVGGADTQYF
TRBJ1-2	TRBV6-5	TRBD1	TGTGCCAGCAGATCCCCCCGGACAGGAAATTATGGCTACACCTTC	CASRSPRTGNYGYTF
TRBJ2-3	TRBV11-3	NA	TGTGCCAGCAGCTCTGGACGGAGCACAGATACGCAGTATTTT	CASSSGRSTDTQYF
TRBJ1-4	TRBV10-3	NA	TGTGCCATCAGGAAGACCCCGGGACCTCCTCTCCCCGGGTTTTTT	CAIRKTPGPPLPGFF
TRBJ2-5	TRBV27	TRBD2	TGTGCCAGCAGAAGAGCTAGCGGGTCGGAGACCCAGTACTTC	CASRRASGSETQYF
TRBJ2-1	TRBV4-2	TRBD2	TGTGCCAGCAGCCAAGACGCAGTAGCGGGGATCAATGAGCAGTTCTTC	CASSQDAVAGINEQFF
TRBJ2-5	TRBV12-5	NA	TGTGCTAGTGGTTTGGACCCCCAAGAGACCCAGTACTTC	CASGLDPQETQYF
TRBJ2-2	TRBV18	TRBD1	TGTGCCAGCTCACCCCTTATGGACAGGGCGAACACCGGGGAGCTGTTTTTT	CASSPLMDRANTGELFF
TRBJ1-1	TRBV30	NA	TGTGCCTGGAGTGACAGCTACCACGAAGCTTTCTTT	CAWSDSYHEAFF
TRBJ1-5	TRBV30	NA	TGTGCCTGGGCGGACGACGAGGATCAGCCCCAGCATTTT	CAWADDEDQPQHF
TRBJ2-1	TRBV27	TRBD2	TGTGCCAGCAGTCACGGCGGGAGGGACGAGCAGTTCTTC	CASSHGGRDEQFF
TRBJ2-7	TRBV30	NA	TGTGCCTGGAGTGAAAAGGGGGCGCGGGGCGAGCAGTACTTC	CAWSEKGARGEQYF
TRBJ2-2	TRBV4-3	TRBD2	TGCGCCAGCAGCCAAGGACTAGCGCAAAACACCGGGGAGCTGTTTTTT	CASSQGLAQNTGELFF
TRBJ2-2	TRBV5-4	TRBD1	TGTGCCAGCAGCTTGGGACAGGGGGAAACCGGGGAGCTGTTTTTT	CASSLGQGETGELFF
TRBJ1-2	TRBV28	NA	TGTGCCAGCAGTTTTCGAAACTATGGCTACACCTTC	CASSFRNYGYTF
TRBJ1-2	TRBV2	NA	TGTGCCAGCACGGAGGGCAACTATGGCTACACCTTC	CASTEGNYGYTF